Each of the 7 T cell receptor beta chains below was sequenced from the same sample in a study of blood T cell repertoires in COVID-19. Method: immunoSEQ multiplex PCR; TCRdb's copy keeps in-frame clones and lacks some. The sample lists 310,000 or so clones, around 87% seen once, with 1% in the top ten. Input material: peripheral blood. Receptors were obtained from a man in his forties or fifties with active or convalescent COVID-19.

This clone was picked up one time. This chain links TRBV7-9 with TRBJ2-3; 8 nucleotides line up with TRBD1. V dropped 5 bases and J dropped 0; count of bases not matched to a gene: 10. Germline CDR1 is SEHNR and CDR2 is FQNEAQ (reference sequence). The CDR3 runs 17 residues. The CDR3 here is CASSLSWTGFSTDTQYF. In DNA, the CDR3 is TGTGCCAGCAGCCTCTCGTGGACAGGGTTTAGCACAGATACGCAGTATTTT.

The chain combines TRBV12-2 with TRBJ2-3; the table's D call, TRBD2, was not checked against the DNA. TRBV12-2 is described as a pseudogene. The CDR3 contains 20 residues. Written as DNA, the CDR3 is TGTGCAAGTCGCTCCGCGGCGGTAGCGGGAGACCCGACATCCACAGATACGCAGTATTTT. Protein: CASRSAAVAGDPTSTDTQYF.

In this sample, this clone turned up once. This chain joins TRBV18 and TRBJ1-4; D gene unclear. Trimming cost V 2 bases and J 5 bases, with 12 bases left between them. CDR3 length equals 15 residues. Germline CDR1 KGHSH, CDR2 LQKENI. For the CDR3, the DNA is TGTGCCAGCTCACCAGCGTCGGGGAGGAATGAAAAACTGTTTTTT. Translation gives CASSPASGRNEKLFF.

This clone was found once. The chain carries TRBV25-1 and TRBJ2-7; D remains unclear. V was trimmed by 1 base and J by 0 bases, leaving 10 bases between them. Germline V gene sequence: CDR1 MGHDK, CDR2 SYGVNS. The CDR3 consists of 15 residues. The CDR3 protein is CASSEFRGDSYEQYF. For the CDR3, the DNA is TGTGCCAGCAGTGAATTCAGAGGCGACTCCTACGAGCAGTACTTC.

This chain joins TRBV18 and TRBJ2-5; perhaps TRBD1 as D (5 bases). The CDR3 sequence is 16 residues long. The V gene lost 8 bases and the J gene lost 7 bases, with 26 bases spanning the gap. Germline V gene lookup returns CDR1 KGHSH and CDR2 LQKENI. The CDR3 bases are TGTGCCAGCCAATCTGGGGCAGGGCTGCCTAGTTGGACCCAGTACTTC. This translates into CASQSGAGLPSWTQYF.

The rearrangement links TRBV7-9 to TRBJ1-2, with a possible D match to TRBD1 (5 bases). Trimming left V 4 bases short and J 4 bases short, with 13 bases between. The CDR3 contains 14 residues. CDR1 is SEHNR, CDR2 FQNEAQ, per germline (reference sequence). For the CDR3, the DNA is TGTGCCAGCAGCTGGTCGGGGGATTCCTATGGCTACACCTTC. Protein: CASSWSGDSYGYTF.

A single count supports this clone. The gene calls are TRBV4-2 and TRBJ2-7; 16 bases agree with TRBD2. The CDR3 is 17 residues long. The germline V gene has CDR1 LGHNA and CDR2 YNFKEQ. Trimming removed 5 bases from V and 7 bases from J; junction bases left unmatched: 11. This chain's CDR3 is CASSTPGLAGGPGEQYF. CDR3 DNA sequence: TGTGCCAGCAGCACACCGGGACTAGCGGGGGGGCCTGGGGAGCAGTACTTC.